The 27 T cell receptor beta chains in this list originate from one sample, sequenced in a study of T cell clonality in common variable immunodeficiency. Method: immunoSEQ multiplex PCR; TCRdb's copy keeps in-frame clones and lacks some. The sample has about 42,000 clones, none seen only once; the top ten hold around 1.5%. The sample was peripheral blood mononuclear cells. These receptors originate from a person aged 18-69 years in good health.

This clone was seen many times. The CDR3 end falls 3 residues outside the read, so it is completed with the germline J gene. This chain joins TRBV5-6 and TRBJ2-3; tentative D call: TRBD1 (5 bases). Trimming cost V 2 bases and J 0 bases, with 10 bases left between them. CDR1 SGHDT and CDR2 YYEEEE come from the germline V gene. The CDR3 loop spans 15 amino acids. CDR3 DNA (partial): TGTGCCAGCAGCTTCCGGCAGGGAAGCACAGATACG. Protein sequence: CASSFRQGSTDT. The whole CDR3 is CASSFRQGSTDTQYF.

This clone was recorded at least ten times. The sequenced fragment ends 3 residues before the CDR3 boundary, so the rest is inferred from the germline J gene. The rearrangement links TRBV19 to TRBJ1-5, with D possibly matching TRBD1 (6 bases). Trimming took 3 bases from V and 7 from J, leaving 16 bases between them. The CDR3 runs to 15 residues. In germline, CDR1 is LNHDA, CDR2 SQIVND (reference sequence). The CDR3 sequence: CASSIGTMGRQPQHF. The sequenced CDR3 bases are TGTGCCAGTAGTATCGGGACAATGGGAAGGCAGCCC.

This clone was picked up a small number of times. The CDR3 end falls 3 residues outside the read, so it is completed with the germline J gene. This sequence joins TRBV18 and TRBJ2-3; 15 nucleotides line up with TRBD2. J was trimmed by 2 bases and V by 0 bases; bases with no gene match: 3. The CDR3 loop spans 18 amino acids. CDR1 and CDR2 from the germline V gene are KGHSH and LQKENI. CDR3: CASSPPRTSGRATDTQYF. Partial CDR3 DNA: TGTGCCAGCTCACCACCGAGGACTAGCGGGAGGGCCACAGATACG.

This clone was counted many times. The read terminates 3 residues ahead of where the CDR3 ends, so the germline J gene completes it. This chain connects TRBV10-3 to TRBJ1-5; a possible D gene is TRBD1 (6 bases). This CDR3 comprises 14 residues. Germline V gene sequence: CDR1 ENHRY, CDR2 SYGVKD. The V gene lost 6 bases and the J gene lost 7 bases, with 16 bases spanning the gap. CDR3 residues: CAISVNPGVQPQHF. Partial CDR3 DNA: TGTGCCATCAGCGTTAACCCAGGGGTGCAGCCC.

This clone was counted a few times. The read ends 3 residues before the CDR3 terminus; that terminus is restored from the germline J gene. The J gene is TRBJ2-7, the V gene TRBV11-3; D might be TRBD1 (6 bases). The V gene's germline CDR1 is SGHNT and CDR2 YENEEA. The CDR3 loop spans 15 amino acids. CDR3 sequence: CASPKLPGHPYEQYF. Partial CDR3 DNA: TGTGCAAGTCCCAAACTTCCGGGACACCCATACGAG.

This clone was seen only a few times. The read finishes 3 residues shy of the CDR3 end, and the germline J gene is used to complete it. V usage is TRBV19 and J usage is TRBJ1-6, with TRBD1 as a possible D gene (5 bases). CDR3 length equals 13 residues. Trimming took 6 bases from V and 7 from J, leaving 10 bases between them. Germline assignment: CDR1 LNHDA and CDR2 SQIVND (reference sequence). The part of the CDR3 DNA that was read is TGTGCCAGTAGCCGGGGGATAAATTCACCC. This encodes CASSRGINSP. The entire CDR3 protein is CASSRGINSPLHF. Supplemented by reference TRBV19 and TRBJ1-6, the full variable domain reads DGGITQSPKYLFRKEGQNVTLSCEQNLNHDAMYWYRQDPGQGLRLIYYSQIVNDFQKGDIAEGYSVSREKKESFPLTVTSAQKNPTAFYLCASSRGINSPLHFGNGTRLTVT.

This clone has ten or more counts. Read coverage stops 3 residues before the CDR3 terminus; the germline J gene supplies the remainder. The gene calls are TRBV5-4 and TRBJ2-7, with TRBD2 matching over 7 bases. Looked up from germline, CDR1 is SGHNT and CDR2 is YYREEE (reference sequence). The CDR3 runs to 13 residues. After removal of 5 bases from V and 3 bases from J, the junction contained 5 bases not matched to a gene. Incomplete CDR3 DNA: TGTGCCAGCAGGGGGGGGTTCGGCTACGAG. This encodes CASRGGFGYE. The CDR3, in full, reads CASRGGFGYEQYF.

The table lists this clone with many counts. From the germline J gene comes the end of the CDR3, since the read stops 3 residues before it. This chain connects TRBV19 to TRBJ2-3; 7 nucleotides match TRBD2. The CDR3 has 13 residues. Germline V gene sequence: CDR1 LNHDA, CDR2 SQIVND (reference sequence). With 5 bases clipped from V and 6 bases from J, the junction kept 5 bases outside the gene matches. The CDR3: CASSFTTSDTQYF. Partial CDR3 DNA: TGTGCCAGTAGTTTCACGACTAGCGATACG.

This clone was detected ten times or more. The sequenced fragment ends 3 residues before the CDR3 boundary, so the rest is inferred from the germline J gene. The rearrangement uses TRBV2 and TRBJ2-5; D perhaps matches TRBD2 (5 bases). The germline V gene has CDR1 SNHLY and CDR2 FYNNEI. The CDR3 extends over 13 amino acids. With 8 bases removed from V and 5 bases from J, the gap between germline ends came to 15 bases. The DNA read from the CDR3 is TGTGCCAGCCACCCGGACGGGGTTGAGACC. This codes for CASHPDGVET. The whole CDR3 sequence is CASHPDGVETQYF.

This clone was observed at least ten times. The read halts 3 residues ahead of the CDR3 end, with the missing end drawn from the germline J gene. The chain is built from TRBV2 and TRBJ2-7; 8 positions match TRBD1. Germline assignment: CDR1 SNHLY and CDR2 FYNNEI. J was trimmed by 4 bases and V by 6 bases; bases with no gene match: 5. This CDR3 is 13 amino acids long. This CDR3 is CASRQGVLYEQYF. The part of the CDR3 DNA that was read is TGTGCCAGCAGACAGGGGGTCTTATACGAG.

This clone occurred many times. Sequencing ends 3 residues short of the CDR3 end; the germline J gene provides the rest. The rearrangement uses TRBV9 and TRBJ2-7; TRBD2 matches at 8 bases. Germline CDR1 is SGDLS and CDR2 is YYNGEE. This CDR3 contains 15 residues. The ends lost 0 bases at V and 0 bases at J; junction bases unmatched: 2. The DNA read from the CDR3 is TGTGCCAGCAGCGTAGGACTAGCGAGCTCCTACGAG. Translating gives CASSVGLASSYE. The full CDR3 reads CASSVGLASSYEQYF.

This clone was observed a few times. Read data end 3 residues before the CDR3 end; the end is taken from the germline J gene. This rearrangement joins TRBV7-6 to TRBJ1-1; no definite D call. The CDR3 contains 15 residues. CDR1 and CDR2 from the germline V gene are SGHVS and FNYEAQ. Incomplete CDR3 DNA: TGTGCCAGCAGCTTAGTGGAGAACAGCCCTCGCGAG. Protein sequence: CASSLVENSPRE. The whole CDR3 sequence is CASSLVENSPREAFF.

This clone was observed many times. The sequenced fragment ends 3 residues before the CDR3 boundary, so the rest is inferred from the germline J gene. V gene TRBV11-2 combines with J gene TRBJ2-5; the D is unclear. Trimming took off 5 bases at V and 5 bases at J, with 15 bases between the two ends. Germline V lookup: CDR1 SGHAT, CDR2 FQNNGV. The CDR3 totals 14 residues. The CDR3 DNA, read in part, is TGTGCCAGCAGCCCAGAAACGGGTGGGGAGACC. This gives the protein CASSPETGGET. The complete CDR3 sequence is CASSPETGGETQYF.

Points on this clone: Read data end 3 residues before the CDR3 end; the end is taken from the germline J gene. The genes are TRBV18 and TRBJ2-2, with D maybe TRBD1 (6 bases). Germline lookup yields CDR1 KGHSH and CDR2 LQKENI. The CDR3 consists of 15 residues. The DNA read from the CDR3 is TGTGCCAGCTCACGGGGGCCGACAGACAATGAAAAG. Its translation is CASSRGPTDNEK. The complete CDR3 reads CASSRGPTDNEKLFF.

Ten or more counts support this clone. The sequenced CDR3 bases are TGTGCCACCAGCAAAGGACAGGGCGGCGGGTTGGAGACC. As protein: CATSKGQGGGLET. The CDR3 in its entirety is CATSKGQGGGLETQYF. V and J are TRBV15 and TRBJ2-5, with 8 bases lining up with TRBD1. Read coverage stops 3 residues before the CDR3 terminus; the germline J gene supplies the remainder. This CDR3 has 16 residues. Germline trimming cut 4 bases from V and 5 bases from J; bases unmatched to any gene: 12. Germline CDR1 is LNHNV and CDR2 is YYDKDF (reference sequence).

The table lists this clone with many counts. The sequenced fragment ends 3 residues before the CDR3 boundary, so the rest is inferred from the germline J gene. The V call is TRBV4-2, the J call TRBJ2-3; 11 nucleotides match TRBD2. The CDR3 is made up of 17 amino acids. From germline, CDR1 is LGHNA and CDR2 YNFKEQ. The V and J ends lost 0 bases and 5 bases, in that order; junction bases with no gene match: 7. The CDR3 DNA, read in part, is TGTGCCAGCAGCCAAGAGACTAGCGGGACGCCCTTAGATACG. This codes for CASSQETSGTPLDT. The complete CDR3 protein is CASSQETSGTPLDTQYF.

Notes on this clone: The read finishes 3 residues shy of the CDR3 end, and the germline J gene is used to complete it. The rearrangement links TRBV19 to TRBJ2-6; 8 bases are shared with TRBD1. The V gene's germline CDR1 is LNHDA and CDR2 SQIVND (reference sequence). The CDR3 is 15 amino acids. Losses at the gene ends were 9 bases for V and 4 bases for J; bases not matched to a gene: 8. CDR3 amino acids: CASRQGARGANVLTF. The sequenced part of the CDR3 DNA is TGTGCCAGCCGTCAGGGGGCGCGGGGGGCCAACGTC.

About this clone: The read finishes 3 residues shy of the CDR3 end, and the germline J gene is used to complete it. This sequence joins TRBV6-8 and TRBJ1-1, with unresolved D. Looked up from germline, CDR1 is MNHGY and CDR2 is SAAAGT. The CDR3 has 17 residues. Trimming left V 2 bases short and J 4 bases short, with 20 bases between. The CDR3 spells CASSYRLFIPWATEAFF. CDR3 DNA, as far as it was read: TGTGCCAGCAGTTACAGGTTGTTCATACCCTGGGCCACTGAA.

At least ten counts were recorded for this clone. The read terminates 3 residues before the CDR3 end, so the remaining end is supplied by the germline J gene. The chain links TRBV19 to TRBJ2-3; TRBD2 agrees at 10 bases. V lost 4 bases to trimming and J lost 6 bases; unmatched junction nucleotides: 4. CDR3 length: 14 amino acids. Germline V gene lookup returns CDR1 LNHDA and CDR2 SQIVND (reference sequence). CDR3 in amino acids: CASSTSGGEDTQYF. CDR3 DNA (partial): TGTGCCAGTAGTACTAGCGGGGGTGAGGATACG.

Of note for this clone: Read sequence stops 3 residues before the CDR3 end, and the germline J gene provides the missing end. The chain links TRBV7-9 to TRBJ1-2; D unresolved. Germline values: CDR1 SEHNR, CDR2 FQNEAQ (reference sequence). The CDR3 runs 14 residues. The part of the CDR3 DNA that was read is TGTGCCAGTACAACTAGCGGATCCTCCTACGAC. Protein product: CASTTSGSSYD. The full CDR3 protein is CASTTSGSSYDYTF.

This clone has a count of ten or more. The CDR3 is cut off 3 residues early in the read; its end comes from the germline J gene. This chain uses TRBV5-1 with TRBJ2-5; no clear D. V lost 2 bases and J lost 4, with 3 bases in between. In germline, CDR1 is SGHRS, CDR2 YFSETQ. This CDR3 contains 11 residues. The sequenced part of the CDR3 DNA is TGCGCCAGCAGCTTCGGAGAGACC. It specifies CASSFGET. The entire CDR3 protein is CASSFGETQYF.

This clone was counted at least ten times. The read terminates 3 residues before the CDR3 end, so the remaining end is supplied by the germline J gene. V is TRBV19 and J is TRBJ2-5; TRBD2 agrees at 11 bases. This CDR3 has 19 residues. The V and J ends lost 6 bases and 4 bases, in that order; junction bases with no gene match: 19. The V gene's germline CDR1 is LNHDA and CDR2 SQIVND (reference sequence). The sequenced part of the CDR3 DNA is TGTGCCAGTAGCGCCGGGACTAGCGGAACGTTCAGTGGTAGAGAGACC. Encoded protein: CASSAGTSGTFSGRET. The whole CDR3 reads CASSAGTSGTFSGRETQYF.

This clone was seen repeatedly, ten times or more. The CDR3 goes on 3 residues after the read ends, and that part is filled in from the germline J gene. The rearrangement links TRBV7-6 to TRBJ1-1, with D tentatively TRBD1 (6 bases). CDR3 length equals 15 residues. V lost 1 base to trimming and J lost 0 bases, with 9 bases between them. Germline CDR1 SGHVS, CDR2 FNYEAQ. CDR3 residues: CASSLDPGVNTEAFF. The sequenced CDR3 bases are TGTGCCAGCAGCTTAGATCCAGGGGTGAACACTGAA.

This clone was picked up many times. The DNA ends 3 residues before the CDR3 does, and the rest of the CDR3 is filled in from the germline J gene. The V gene is TRBV18, the J gene TRBJ1-1, with TRBD1 matching over 9 bases. Germline V gives CDR1 KGHSH, CDR2 LQKENI. This CDR3 has 17 residues. V was pared by 3 bases and J by 4 bases, with 12 bases of the junction left unmatched. CDR3 amino acids: CASSPDPGQGSGTEAFF. The CDR3 bases that were read are TGTGCCAGCTCACCTGATCCGGGACAGGGAAGCGGCACTGAA.

This clone was picked up many times. The read ends 3 residues before the CDR3 terminus; that terminus is restored from the germline J gene. V is TRBV5-4 and J is TRBJ2-1; 14 bases align to TRBD2. The J segment lost 9 bases and the V segment lost 4 bases, leaving 6 bases of the junction unmatched. CDR1 is SGHNT and CDR2 is YYREEE in the germline V gene (reference sequence). This CDR3 is built from 15 residues. The CDR3 loop is CASSRTSGRSGEQFF. Incomplete CDR3 DNA: TGTGCCAGCAGCAGGACTAGCGGGAGGTCGGGTGAG.

This clone has ten or more counts. The CDR3 end lies 3 residues beyond the end of the read and is filled in from the germline J gene. This chain uses TRBV20-1 with TRBJ2-7, with 15 bases lining up with TRBD2. CDR3 length: 16 amino acids. The ends lost 6 bases at V and 2 bases at J; junction bases unmatched: 8. Germline values: CDR1 DFQATT, CDR2 SNEGSKA (reference sequence). CDR3 residues: CSAAGLAGGNPYEQYF. The CDR3 DNA, read in part, is TGCAGTGCAGCGGGACTAGCGGGAGGAAATCCCTACGAG.

Worth noting for this clone: From the germline J gene comes the end of the CDR3, since the read stops 3 residues before it. The chain employs TRBV7-2 and TRBJ1-5; D unclear. The CDR3 sequence is 14 residues long. The germline V gene has CDR1 SGHTA and CDR2 FQGNSA. The CDR3 spells CASSLVSRTDPQHF. Partial CDR3 DNA: TGTGCCAGCAGCTTAGTGTCCCGCACAGATCCC.